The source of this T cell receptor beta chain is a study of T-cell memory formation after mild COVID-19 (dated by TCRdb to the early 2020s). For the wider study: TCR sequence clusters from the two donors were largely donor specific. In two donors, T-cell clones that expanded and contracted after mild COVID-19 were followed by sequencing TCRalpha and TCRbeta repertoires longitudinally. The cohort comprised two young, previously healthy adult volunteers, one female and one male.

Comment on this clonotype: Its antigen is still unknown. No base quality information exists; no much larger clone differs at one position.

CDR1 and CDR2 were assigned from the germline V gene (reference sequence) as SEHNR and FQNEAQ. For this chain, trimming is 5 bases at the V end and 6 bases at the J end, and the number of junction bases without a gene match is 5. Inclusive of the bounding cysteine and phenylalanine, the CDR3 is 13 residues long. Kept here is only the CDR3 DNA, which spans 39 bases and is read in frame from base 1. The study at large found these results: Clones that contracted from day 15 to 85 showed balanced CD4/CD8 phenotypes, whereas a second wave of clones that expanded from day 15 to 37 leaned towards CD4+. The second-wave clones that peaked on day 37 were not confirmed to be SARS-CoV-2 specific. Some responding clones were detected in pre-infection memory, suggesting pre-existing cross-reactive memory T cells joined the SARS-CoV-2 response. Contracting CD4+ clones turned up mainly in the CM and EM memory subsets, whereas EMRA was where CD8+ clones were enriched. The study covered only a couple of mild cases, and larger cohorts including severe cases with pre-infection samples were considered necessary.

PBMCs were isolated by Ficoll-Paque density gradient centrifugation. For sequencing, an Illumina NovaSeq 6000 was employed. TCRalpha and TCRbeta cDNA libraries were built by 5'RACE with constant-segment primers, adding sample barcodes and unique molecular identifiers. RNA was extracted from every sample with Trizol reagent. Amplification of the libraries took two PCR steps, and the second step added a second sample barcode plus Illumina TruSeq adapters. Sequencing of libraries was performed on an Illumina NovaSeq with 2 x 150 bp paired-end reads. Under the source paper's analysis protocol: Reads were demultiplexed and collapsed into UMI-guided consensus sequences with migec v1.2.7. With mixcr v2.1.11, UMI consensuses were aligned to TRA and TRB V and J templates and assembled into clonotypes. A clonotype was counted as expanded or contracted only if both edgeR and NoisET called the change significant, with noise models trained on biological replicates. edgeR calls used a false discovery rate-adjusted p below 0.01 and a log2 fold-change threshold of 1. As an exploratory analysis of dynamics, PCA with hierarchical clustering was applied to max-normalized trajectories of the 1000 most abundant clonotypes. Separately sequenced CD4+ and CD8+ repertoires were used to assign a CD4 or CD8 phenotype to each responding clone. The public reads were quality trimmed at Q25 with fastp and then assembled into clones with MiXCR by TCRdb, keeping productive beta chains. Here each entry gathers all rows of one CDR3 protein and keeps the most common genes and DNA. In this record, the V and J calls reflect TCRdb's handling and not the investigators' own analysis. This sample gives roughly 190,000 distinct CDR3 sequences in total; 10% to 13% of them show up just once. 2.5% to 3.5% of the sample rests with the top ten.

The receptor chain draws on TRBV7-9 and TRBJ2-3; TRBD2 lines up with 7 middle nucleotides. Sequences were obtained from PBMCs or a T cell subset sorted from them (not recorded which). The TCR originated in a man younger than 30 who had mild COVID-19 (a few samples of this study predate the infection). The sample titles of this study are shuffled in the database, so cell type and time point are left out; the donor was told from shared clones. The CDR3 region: CASSQNSGDTQYF. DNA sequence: TGTGCCAGCAGCCAAAATAGCGGGGATACGCAGTATTTT.